Described below is a single TCR beta chain sequence and its context. Its specificity is not known. CDR3 size: 16 residues. V dropped 5 bases and J dropped 5; count of bases not matched to a gene: 10. The germline gives CDR1 MDHEN, CDR2 SYDVKM. These data originate in a study of blood T cells in healthy people across ages. Study results and limitations: Calculation of diversity from one million T cells yielded estimates considered to be underestimates.

Combining a sample-barcoded 5' primer with a J-beta primer mix, a second PCR ran for 7 to 11 cycles. Each cDNA molecule received a tag from a template-switch adaptor that had 12 random nucleotides. Using its own MiXCR run on the 5' RACE reads, TCRdb lists one record per CDR3 protein. The sample holds around 650,000 distinct CDR3 sequences, around 38% seen once. This TCR was sampled from a man of 80 years or more in good health. Source material: blood. The chain combines TRBV28 with TRBJ1-5; 9 nucleotides match TRBD1. The CDR3 here is CASSPSGTGTYQPQHF. The CDR3 coding sequence is TGTGCCAGCAGTCCGTCCGGGACAGGGACTTATCAGCCCCAGCATTTT. The full variable domain, rest sourced from reference TRBV28 and TRBJ1-5, is DVKVTQSSRYLVKRTGEKVFLECVQDMDHENMFWYRQDPGLGLRLIYFSYDVKMKEKGDIPEGYSVSREKKERFSLILESASTNQTSMYLCASSPSGTGTYQPQHFGDGTRLSIL.